The clone carrying this T cell receptor beta chain was counted many times. This sample was included in a study of early T cells in non-severe SARS-CoV-2 infection. Per the germline V gene, CDR1 is SGHRS and CDR2 is YFSETQ. This CDR3 is 18 amino acids long. Losses at the gene ends were 0 bases for V and 4 bases for J; bases not matched to a gene: 5. TCRdb independently ran MiXCR on the 5' RACE reads; one entry per CDR3 protein. The sample contains tens of thousands of distinct CDR3 sequences, 5.5% to 8% of which appear only once. The chain joins TRBV5-1 to TRBJ2-2; the match to TRBD2 covers 14 bases. This receptor was identified in an adult who was a healthcare worker with PCR-confirmed SARS-CoV-2 infection or an uninfected control (not recorded which). Sequencing was performed on whole blood. The CDR3 DNA follows: TGCGCCAGCAGCTTGGTGGGACTAGCGGGAGTAGGCACCGGGGAGCTGTTTTTT. Residues: CASSLVGLAGVGTGELFF. The entire variable domain, with the rest obtained from reference TRBV5-1 and TRBJ2-2, is as follows: KAGVTQTPRYLIKTRGQQVTLSCSPISGHRSVSWYQQTPGQGLQFLFEYFSETQRNKGNFPGRFSGRQFSNSRSEMNVSTLELGDSALYLCASSLVGLAGVGTGELFFGEGSRLTVL.